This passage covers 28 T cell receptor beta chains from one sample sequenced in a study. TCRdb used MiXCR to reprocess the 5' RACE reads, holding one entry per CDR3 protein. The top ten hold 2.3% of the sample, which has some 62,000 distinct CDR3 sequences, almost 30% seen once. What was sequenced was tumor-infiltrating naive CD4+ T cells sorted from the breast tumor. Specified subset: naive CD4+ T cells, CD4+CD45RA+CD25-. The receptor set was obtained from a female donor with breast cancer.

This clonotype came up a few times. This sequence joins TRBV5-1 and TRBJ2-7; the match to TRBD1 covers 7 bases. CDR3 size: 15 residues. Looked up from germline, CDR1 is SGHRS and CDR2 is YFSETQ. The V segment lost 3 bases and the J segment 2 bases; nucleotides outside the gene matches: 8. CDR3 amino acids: CASSSLDRPPYEQYF. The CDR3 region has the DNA TGCGCCAGCAGCTCTTTGGACAGGCCCCCCTACGAGCAGTACTTC.

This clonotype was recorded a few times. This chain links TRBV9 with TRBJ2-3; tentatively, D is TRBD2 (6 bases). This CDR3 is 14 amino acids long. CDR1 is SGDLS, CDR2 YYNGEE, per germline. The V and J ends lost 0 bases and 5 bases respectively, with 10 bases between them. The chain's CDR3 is CASSVGSGQDTQYF. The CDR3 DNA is TGTGCCAGCAGCGTAGGTAGCGGACAAGATACGCAGTATTTT.

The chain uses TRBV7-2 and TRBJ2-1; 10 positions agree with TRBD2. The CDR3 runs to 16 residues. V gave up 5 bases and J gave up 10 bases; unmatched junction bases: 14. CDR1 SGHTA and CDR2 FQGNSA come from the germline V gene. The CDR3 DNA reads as TGTGCCAGCAGCCTAGAGTCTAGCGGGGGTTTCCGGGAGCAGTTCTTC. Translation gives CASSLESSGGFREQFF.

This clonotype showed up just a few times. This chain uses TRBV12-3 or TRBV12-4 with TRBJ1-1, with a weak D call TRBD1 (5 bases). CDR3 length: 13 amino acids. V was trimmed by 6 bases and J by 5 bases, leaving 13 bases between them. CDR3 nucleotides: TGTGCCAGCAGAACGGGGGGGGAGACTGAAGCTTTCTTT. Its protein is CASRTGGETEAFF.

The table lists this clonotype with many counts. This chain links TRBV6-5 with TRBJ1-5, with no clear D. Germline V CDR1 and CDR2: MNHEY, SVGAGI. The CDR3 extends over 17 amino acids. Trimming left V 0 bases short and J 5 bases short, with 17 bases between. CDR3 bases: TGTGCCAGCAGTTACTCCACCCCCCTGGGCTTTGATCAGCCCCAGCATTTT. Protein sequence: CASSYSTPLGFDQPQHF.

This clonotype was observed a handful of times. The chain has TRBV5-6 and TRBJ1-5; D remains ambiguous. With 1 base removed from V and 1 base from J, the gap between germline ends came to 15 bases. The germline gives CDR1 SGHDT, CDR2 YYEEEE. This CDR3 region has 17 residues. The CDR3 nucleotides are TGTGCCAGCAGCTTGTTCTCCCGGACGGTGAGCAATCAGCCCCAGCATTTT. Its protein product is CASSLFSRTVSNQPQHF.

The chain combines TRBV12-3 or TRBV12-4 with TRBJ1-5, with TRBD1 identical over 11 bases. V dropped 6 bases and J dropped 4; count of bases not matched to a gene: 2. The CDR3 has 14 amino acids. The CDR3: CASRGQGDNQPQHF. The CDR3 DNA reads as TGTGCCAGCAGGGGACAGGGGGATAATCAGCCCCAGCATTTT.

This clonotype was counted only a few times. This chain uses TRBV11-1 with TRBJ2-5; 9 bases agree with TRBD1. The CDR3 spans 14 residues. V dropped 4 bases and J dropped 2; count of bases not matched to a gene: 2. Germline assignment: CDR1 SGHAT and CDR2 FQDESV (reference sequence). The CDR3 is CASSWGQGQETQYF. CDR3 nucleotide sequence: TGTGCCAGCAGCTGGGGACAGGGACAAGAGACCCAGTACTTC.

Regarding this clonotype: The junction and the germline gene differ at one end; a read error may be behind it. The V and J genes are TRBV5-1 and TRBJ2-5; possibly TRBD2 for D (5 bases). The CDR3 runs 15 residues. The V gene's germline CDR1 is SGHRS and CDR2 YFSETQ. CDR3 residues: CAGSSIGLIQETQYF. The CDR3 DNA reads TGCGCCGGCAGCTCGATAGGACTGATCCAAGAGACCCAGTACTTC.

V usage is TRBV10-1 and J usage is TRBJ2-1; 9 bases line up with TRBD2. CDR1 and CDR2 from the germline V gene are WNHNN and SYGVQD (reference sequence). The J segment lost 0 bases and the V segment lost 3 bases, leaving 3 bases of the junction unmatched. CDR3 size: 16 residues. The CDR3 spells CASSDVSGSSYNEQFF. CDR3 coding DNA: TGCGCCAGCAGTGATGTTAGCGGGAGCTCCTACAATGAGCAGTTCTTC.

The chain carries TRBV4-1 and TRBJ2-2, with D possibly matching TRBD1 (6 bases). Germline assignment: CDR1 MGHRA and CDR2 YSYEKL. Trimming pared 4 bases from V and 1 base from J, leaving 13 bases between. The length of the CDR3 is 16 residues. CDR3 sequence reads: CASSPEGTRNTGELFF. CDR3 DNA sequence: TGCGCCAGCAGCCCCGAGGGGACACGGAACACCGGGGAGCTGTTTTTT.

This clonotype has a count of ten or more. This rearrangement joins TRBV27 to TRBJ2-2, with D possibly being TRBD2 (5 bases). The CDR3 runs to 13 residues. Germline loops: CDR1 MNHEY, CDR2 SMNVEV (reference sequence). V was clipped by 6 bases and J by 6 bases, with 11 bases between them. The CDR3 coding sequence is TGTGCCAGCAGGGACTTTCTGGCCGGGGAGCTGTTTTTT. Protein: CASRDFLAGELFF.

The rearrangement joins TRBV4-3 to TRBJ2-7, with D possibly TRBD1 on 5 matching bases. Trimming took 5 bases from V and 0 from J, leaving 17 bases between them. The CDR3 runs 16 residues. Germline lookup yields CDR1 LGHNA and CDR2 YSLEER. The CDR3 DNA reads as TGCGCCAGCAGCAGCCGTCACAGGACCGACTCCTACGAGCAGTACTTC. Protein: CASSSRHRTDSYEQYF.

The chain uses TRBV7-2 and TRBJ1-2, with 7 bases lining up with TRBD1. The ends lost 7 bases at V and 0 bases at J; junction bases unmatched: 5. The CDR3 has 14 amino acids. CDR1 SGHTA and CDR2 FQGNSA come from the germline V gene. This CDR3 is CTSKQGIANYGYTF. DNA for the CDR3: TGTACCAGCAAACAGGGGATAGCTAACTATGGCTACACCTTC.

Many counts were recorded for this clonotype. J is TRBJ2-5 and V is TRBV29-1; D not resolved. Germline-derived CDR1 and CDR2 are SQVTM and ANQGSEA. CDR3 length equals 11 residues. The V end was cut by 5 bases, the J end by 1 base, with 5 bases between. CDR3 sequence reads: CSVSTQETQYF. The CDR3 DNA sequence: TGCAGCGTTAGTACCCAAGAGACCCAGTACTTC. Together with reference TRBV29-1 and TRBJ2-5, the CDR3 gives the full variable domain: SAVISQKPSRDICQRGTSLTIQCQVDSQVTMMFWYRQQPGQSLTLIATANQGSEATYESGFVIDKFPISRPNLTFSTLTVSNMSPEDSSIYLCSVSTQETQYFGPGTRLLVL.

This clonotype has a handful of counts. CDR3 sequence reads: CASSLSQADTEAFF. DNA for the CDR3: TGTGCCAGCAGCTTATCGCAGGCGGACACTGAAGCTTTCTTT. The rearrangement joins TRBV11-3 to TRBJ1-1, with D unclear. The V and J ends lost 2 bases and 3 bases respectively, with 10 bases between them. Germline CDR1 reads SGHNT; CDR2 reads YENEEA. The CDR3 extends over 14 amino acids.

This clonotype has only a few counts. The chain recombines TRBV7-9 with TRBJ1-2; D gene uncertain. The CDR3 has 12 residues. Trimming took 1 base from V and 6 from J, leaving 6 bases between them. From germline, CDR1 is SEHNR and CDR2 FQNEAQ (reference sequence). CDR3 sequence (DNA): TGTGCCAGCAGCTTAGAGGGTCATGGCTACACCTTC. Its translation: CASSLEGHGYTF.

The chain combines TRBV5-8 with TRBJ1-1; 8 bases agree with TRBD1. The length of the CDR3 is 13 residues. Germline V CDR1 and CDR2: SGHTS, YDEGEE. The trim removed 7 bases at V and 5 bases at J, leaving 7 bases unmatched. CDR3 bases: TGTGCCAGCGAGCAGGGGGCGAAGACTGAAGCTTTCTTT. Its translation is CASEQGAKTEAFF. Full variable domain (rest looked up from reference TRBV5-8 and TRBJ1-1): EAGVTQSPTHLIKTRGQQATLRCSPISGHTSVYWYQQALGLGLQFLLWYDEGEERNRGNFPPRFSGRQFPNYSSELNVNALELEDSALYLCASEQGAKTEAFFGQGTRLTVV.

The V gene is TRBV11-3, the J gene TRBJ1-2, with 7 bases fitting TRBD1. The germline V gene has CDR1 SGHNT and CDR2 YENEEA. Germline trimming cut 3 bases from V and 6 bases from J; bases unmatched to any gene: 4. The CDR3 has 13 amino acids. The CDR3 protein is CASSFFTGDGYTF. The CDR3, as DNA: TGTGCCAGCAGCTTCTTCACAGGGGATGGCTACACCTTC.

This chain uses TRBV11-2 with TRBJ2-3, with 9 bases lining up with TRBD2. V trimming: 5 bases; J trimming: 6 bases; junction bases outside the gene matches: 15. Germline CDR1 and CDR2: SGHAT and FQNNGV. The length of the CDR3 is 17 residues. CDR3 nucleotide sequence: TGTGCCAGCAGCCCCCCCGGATTGACTAGCGGCCTTGATACGCAGTATTTT. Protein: CASSPPGLTSGLDTQYF.

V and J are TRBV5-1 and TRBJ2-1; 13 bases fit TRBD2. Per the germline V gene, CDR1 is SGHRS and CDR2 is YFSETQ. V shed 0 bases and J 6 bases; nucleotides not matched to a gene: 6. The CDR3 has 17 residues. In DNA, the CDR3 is TGCGCCAGCAGCTTGGTTCCCCGGACTAGCGGGAGCAATGAGCAGTTCTTC. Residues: CASSLVPRTSGSNEQFF.

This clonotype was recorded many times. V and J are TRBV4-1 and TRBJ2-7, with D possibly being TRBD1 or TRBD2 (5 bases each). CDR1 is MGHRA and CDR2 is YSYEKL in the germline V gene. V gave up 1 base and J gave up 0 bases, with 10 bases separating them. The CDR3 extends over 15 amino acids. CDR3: CASSQGGRFSYEQYF. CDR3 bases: TGCGCCAGCAGCCAAGGGGGACGGTTCTCCTACGAGCAGTACTTC.

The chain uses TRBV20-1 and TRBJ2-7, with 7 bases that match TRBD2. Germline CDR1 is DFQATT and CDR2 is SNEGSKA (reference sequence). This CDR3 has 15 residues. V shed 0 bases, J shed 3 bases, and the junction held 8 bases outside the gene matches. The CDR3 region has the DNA TGCAGTGCTAGAGATCGGTCGGCGGGGGTCTACGAGCAGTACTTC. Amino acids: CSARDRSAGVYEQYF.

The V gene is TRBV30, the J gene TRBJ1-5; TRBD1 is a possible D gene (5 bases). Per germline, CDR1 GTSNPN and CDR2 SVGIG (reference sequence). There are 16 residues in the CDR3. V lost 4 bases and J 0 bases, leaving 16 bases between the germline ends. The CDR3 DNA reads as TGTGCCTGGAAGGAGGGGCCAGGACATAGCAATCAGCCCCAGCATTTT. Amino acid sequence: CAWKEGPGHSNQPQHF.

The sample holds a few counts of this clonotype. CDR3 coding DNA: TGCGCCAGCAGATCTCAGTCCGCGAACACCGGGGAGCTGTTTTTT. Translating it yields CASRSQSANTGELFF. The V gene is TRBV5-1, the J gene TRBJ2-2; D remains ambiguous. With 5 bases removed from V and 0 bases from J, the gap between germline ends came to 11 bases. Germline CDR1 is SGHRS and CDR2 is YFSETQ. The CDR3 loop spans 15 amino acids.

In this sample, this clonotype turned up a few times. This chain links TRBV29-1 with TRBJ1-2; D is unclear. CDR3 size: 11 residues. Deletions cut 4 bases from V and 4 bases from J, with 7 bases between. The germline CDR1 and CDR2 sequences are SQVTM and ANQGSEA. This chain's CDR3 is CSVVTGYGYTF. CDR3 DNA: TGCAGCGTTGTCACGGGCTATGGCTACACCTTC.

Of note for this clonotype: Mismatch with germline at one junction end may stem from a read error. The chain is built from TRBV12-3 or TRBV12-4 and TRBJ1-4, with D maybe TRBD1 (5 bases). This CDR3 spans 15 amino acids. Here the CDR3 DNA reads TGCGCCAGCAGCCCGGGGCAGGATGGGGATGAAAAACTGTTTTTT. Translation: CASSPGQDGDEKLFF.

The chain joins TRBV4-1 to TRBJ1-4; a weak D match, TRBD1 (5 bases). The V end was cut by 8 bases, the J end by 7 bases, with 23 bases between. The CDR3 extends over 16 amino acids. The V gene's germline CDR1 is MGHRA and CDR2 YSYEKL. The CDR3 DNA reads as TGCGCCAGCCGCCTCACTCTGTCCAGGGTTACTGAAAAACTGTTTTTT. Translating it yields CASRLTLSRVTEKLFF.